The 3 T cell receptor beta chains listed next were all sequenced from one sample in a study of shared clonotypes between healthy human individuals. The assay was immunoSEQ multiplex PCR, and TCRdb's table has in-frame clones only and misses some. In the table there are about 1.1 million clones, around 78% of which are singletons. The specimen was memory CD4+ T cells from PBMCs. As to subset: CD45RA-negative fraction. Receptor source: a young man in good health. Some clones in this sample may be carry-over from other donors' samples.

The chain links TRBV6-6 to TRBJ2-7; no clear D. Trimming stripped 6 bases from V and 3 bases from J, with 9 bases between. Per the germline V gene, CDR1 is MNHNY and CDR2 is SVGAGI (reference sequence). The CDR3 is 12 residues long. The CDR3 reads CASSLDLYEQYF. CDR3 in DNA: TGTGCCAGCAGCCTGGACCTCTACGAGCAGTACTTC.

The chain recombines TRBV10-2 with TRBJ2-7; a possible D gene is TRBD2 (5 bases). The CDR3 spans 13 residues. V was clipped by 6 bases and J by 2 bases, with 11 bases between them. Germline loops: CDR1 WSHSY, CDR2 SAAADI. The CDR3 reads CASRDPGAYEQYF. The CDR3, as DNA: TGCGCCAGCAGGGACCCCGGGGCCTACGAGCAGTACTTC.

The chain combines TRBV19 with TRBJ1-5, with 8 positions matching TRBD1. Germline V gene sequence: CDR1 LNHDA, CDR2 SQIVND (reference sequence). V lost 4 bases to trimming and J lost 7 bases; unmatched junction nucleotides: 9. CDR3 size: 15 residues. This CDR3 is CASSTMTGEEQPQHF. The CDR3 DNA sequence: TGTGCCAGTAGTACAATGACAGGGGAGGAGCAGCCCCAGCATTTT. Full variable domain (missing parts from reference TRBV19 and TRBJ1-5): DGGITQSPKYLFRKEGQNVTLSCEQNLNHDAMYWYRQDPGQGLRLIYYSQIVNDFQKGDIAEGYSVSREKKESFPLTVTSAQKNPTAFYLCASSTMTGEEQPQHFGDGTRLSIL.